This T cell receptor beta chain was captured in a study of CD8+CD57+ T cells in acquired aplastic anemia. Genomic DNA, the template, was used for profiling of the TCR beta VDJ and CDR3. Each CDR3 protein is one row after TCRdb ran MiXCR on the reads. This sample has about 190,000 distinct CDR3 sequences, with around half found just once. CDR1 and CDR2 (germline): DFQATT, SNEGSKA (reference sequence). V trimming: 4 bases; J trimming: 11 bases; junction bases outside the gene matches: 8. The CDR3 sequence is 13 residues long. This chain uses TRBV20-1 with TRBJ1-6; 7 bases align to TRBD1. The clonotype comes from a human donor in good health, serving as a control. Sequencing was carried out using sorted CD4+, CD8+, or CD8+CD57+ T cells (not recorded which) from PBMCs. CDR3 protein: CSATDRARTPLHF. The CDR3 DNA reads TGCAGTGCTACAGACAGGGCCAGGACACCCCTCCACTTT.